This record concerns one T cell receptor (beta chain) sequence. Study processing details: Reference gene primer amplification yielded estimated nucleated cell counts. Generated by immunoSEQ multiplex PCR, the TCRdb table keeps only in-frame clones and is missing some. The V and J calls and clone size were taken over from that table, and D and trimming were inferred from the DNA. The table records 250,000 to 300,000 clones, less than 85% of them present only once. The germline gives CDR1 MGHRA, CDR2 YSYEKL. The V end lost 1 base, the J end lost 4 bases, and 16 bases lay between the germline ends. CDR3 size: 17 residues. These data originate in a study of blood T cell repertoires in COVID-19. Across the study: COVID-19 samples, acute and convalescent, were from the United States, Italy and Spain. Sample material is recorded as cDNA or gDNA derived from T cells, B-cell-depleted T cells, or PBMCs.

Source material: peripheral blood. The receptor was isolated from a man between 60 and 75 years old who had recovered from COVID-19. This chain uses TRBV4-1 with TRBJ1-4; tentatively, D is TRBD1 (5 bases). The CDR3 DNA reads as TGCGCCAGCAGCCAAGGGAGGGCGCGACAGAGTAATGAAAAACTGTTTTTT. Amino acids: CASSQGRARQSNEKLFF.